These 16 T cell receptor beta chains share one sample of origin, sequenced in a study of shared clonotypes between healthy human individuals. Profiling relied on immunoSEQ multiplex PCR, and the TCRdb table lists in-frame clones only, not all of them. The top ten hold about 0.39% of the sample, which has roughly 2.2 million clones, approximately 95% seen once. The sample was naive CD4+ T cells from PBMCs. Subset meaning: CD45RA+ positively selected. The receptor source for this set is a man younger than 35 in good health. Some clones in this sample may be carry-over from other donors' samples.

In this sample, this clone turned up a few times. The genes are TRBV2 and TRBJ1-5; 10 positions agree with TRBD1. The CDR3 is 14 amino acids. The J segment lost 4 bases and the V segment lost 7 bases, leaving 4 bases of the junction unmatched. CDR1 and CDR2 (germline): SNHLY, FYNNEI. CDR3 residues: CASNPGQGNQPQHF. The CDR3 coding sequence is TGTGCCAGCAATCCGGGACAGGGGAATCAGCCCCAGCATTTT.

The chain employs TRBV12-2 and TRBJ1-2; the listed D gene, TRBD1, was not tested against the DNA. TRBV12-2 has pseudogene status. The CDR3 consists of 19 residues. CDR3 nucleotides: TGTGCAAGTCGCTTGGCAGGGACGAAGCCGGGACAGGGTTACTATGGCTACACCTTC. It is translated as CASRLAGTKPGQGYYGYTF.

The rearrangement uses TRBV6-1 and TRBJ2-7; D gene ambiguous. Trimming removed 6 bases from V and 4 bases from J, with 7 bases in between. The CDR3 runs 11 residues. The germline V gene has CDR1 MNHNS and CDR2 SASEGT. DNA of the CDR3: TGTGCCAGCAGCCCTATGTACGAGCAGTACTTC. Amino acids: CASSPMYEQYF.

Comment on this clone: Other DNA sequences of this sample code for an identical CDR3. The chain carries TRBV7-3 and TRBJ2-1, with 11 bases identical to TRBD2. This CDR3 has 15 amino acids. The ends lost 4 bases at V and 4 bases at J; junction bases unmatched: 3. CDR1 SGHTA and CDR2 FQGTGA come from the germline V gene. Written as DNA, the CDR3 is TGTGCCAGCAGCTCCGGGACTAGCGGATACAATGAGCAGTTCTTC. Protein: CASSSGTSGYNEQFF.

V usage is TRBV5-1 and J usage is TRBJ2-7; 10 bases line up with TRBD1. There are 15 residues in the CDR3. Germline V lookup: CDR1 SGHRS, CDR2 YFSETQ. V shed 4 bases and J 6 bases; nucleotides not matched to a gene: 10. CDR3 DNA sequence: TGCGCCAGCAGCGACGGACAGGGGGTAGCCCCCGAGCAGTACTTC. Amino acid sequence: CASSDGQGVAPEQYF.

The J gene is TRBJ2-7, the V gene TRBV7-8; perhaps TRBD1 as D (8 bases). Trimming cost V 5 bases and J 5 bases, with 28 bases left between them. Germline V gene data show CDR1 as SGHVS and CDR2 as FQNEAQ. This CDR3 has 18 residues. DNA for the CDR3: TGTGCCAGCAGCCTACGCAGAGGACAGGGACGGAGCGGGAACGAGCAGTACTTC. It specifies CASSLRRGQGRSGNEQYF.

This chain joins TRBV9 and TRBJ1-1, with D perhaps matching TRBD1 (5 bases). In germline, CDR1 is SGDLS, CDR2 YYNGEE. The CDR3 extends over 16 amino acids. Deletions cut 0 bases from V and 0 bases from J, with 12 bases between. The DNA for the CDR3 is TGTGCCAGCAGCGTAGCGGCAGGGAAAATGAACACTGAAGCTTTCTTT. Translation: CASSVAAGKMNTEAFF.

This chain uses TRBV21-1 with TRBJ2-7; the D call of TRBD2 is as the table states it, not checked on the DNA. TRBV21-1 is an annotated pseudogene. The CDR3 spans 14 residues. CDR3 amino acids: CASSKSQRAYEQYF. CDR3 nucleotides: TGTGCCAGCAGCAAATCTCAGCGGGCCTACGAGCAGTACTTC.

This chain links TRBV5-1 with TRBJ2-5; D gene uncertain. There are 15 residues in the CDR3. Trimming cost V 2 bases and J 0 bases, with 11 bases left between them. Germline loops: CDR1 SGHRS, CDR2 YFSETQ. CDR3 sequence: CASSFLVDHQETQYF. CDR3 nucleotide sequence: TGCGCCAGCAGCTTTCTGGTGGACCACCAAGAGACCCAGTACTTC. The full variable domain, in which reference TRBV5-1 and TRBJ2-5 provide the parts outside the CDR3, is KAGVTQTPRYLIKTRGQQVTLSCSPISGHRSVSWYQQTPGQGLQFLFEYFSETQRNKGNFPGRFSGRQFSNSRSEMNVSTLELGDSALYLCASSFLVDHQETQYFGPGTRLLVL.

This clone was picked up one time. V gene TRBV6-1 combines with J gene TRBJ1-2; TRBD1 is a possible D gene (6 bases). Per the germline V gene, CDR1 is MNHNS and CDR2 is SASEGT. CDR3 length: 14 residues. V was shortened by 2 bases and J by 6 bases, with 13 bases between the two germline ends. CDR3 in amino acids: CASSERGRGDGYTF. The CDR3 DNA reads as TGTGCCAGCAGTGAACGCGGCAGGGGAGATGGCTACACCTTC.

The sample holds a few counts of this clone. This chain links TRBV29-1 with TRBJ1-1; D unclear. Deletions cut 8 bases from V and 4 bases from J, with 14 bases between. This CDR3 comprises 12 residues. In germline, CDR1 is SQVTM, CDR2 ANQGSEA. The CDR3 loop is CSSTNGFTEAFF. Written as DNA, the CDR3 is TGCAGCTCCACCAACGGGTTCACTGAAGCTTTCTTT.

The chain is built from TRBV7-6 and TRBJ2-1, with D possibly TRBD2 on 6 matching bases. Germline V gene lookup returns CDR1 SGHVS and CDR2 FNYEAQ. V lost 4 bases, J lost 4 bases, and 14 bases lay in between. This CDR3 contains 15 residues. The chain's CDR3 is CASSSLGGIYNEQFF. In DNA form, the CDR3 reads TGTGCCAGCAGCTCTCTCGGCGGGATTTACAATGAGCAGTTCTTC.

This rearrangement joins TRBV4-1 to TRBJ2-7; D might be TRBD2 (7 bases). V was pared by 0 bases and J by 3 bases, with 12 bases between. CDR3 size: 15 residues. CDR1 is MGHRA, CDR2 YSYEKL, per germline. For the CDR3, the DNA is TGCGCCAGCAGCCAAGATCTAGGGGGGGGCTACGAGCAGTACTTC. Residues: CASSQDLGGGYEQYF.

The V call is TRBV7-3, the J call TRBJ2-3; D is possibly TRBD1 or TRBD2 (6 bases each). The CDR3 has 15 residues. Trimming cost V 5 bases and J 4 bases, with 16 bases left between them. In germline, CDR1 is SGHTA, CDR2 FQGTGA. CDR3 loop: CASSPTGGRADTQYF. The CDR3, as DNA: TGTGCCAGCAGCCCCACCGGGGGCCGGGCAGATACGCAGTATTTT. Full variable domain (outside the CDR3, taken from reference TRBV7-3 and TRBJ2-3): GAGVSQTPSNKVTEKGKYVELRCDPISGHTALYWYRQSLGQGPEFLIYFQGTGAADDSGLPNDRFFAVRPEGSVSTLKIQRTERGDSAVYLCASSPTGGRADTQYFGPGTRLTVL.

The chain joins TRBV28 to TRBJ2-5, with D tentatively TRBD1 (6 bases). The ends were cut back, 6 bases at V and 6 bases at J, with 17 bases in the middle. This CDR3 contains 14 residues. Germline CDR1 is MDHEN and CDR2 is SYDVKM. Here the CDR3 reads CASRKSPGEKTQYF. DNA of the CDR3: TGTGCCAGCAGAAAGTCCCCAGGGGAGAAGACCCAGTACTTC.

CDR3 sequence (DNA): TGTGCCAGCAGCCCCGGGACTAGCGGGGCCTACAATGAGCAGTTCTTC. It specifies CASSPGTSGAYNEQFF. The J gene is TRBJ2-1, the V gene TRBV4-2; TRBD2 aligns across 13 bases. V lost 4 bases, J lost 2 bases, and 2 bases stayed unmatched. The V gene's germline CDR1 is LGHNA and CDR2 YNFKEQ. CDR3 size: 16 residues.